The 5 T cell receptor beta chains below come from one sample, sequenced in a study of blood T cell repertoires in COVID-19. Produced via immunoSEQ multiplex PCR; TCRdb's table is partial and in-frame only. The table includes some 330,000 clones, approximately 89% detected once. Sequencing used PBMCs or T cells enriched from blood (not recorded which). These TCRs come from a man aged 25 to 45 who had recovered from COVID-19.

The chain carries TRBV4-2 and TRBJ2-3; TRBD2 agrees at 7 bases. Germline-derived CDR1 and CDR2 are LGHNA and YNFKEQ. CDR3 size: 17 residues. The J segment lost 1 base and the V segment lost 3 bases, leaving 10 bases of the junction unmatched. This CDR3 is CASSQDLRAGGTDTQYF. The CDR3 bases are TGTGCCAGCAGCCAGGACCTGAGGGCGGGGGGCACAGATACGCAGTATTTT.

The genes are TRBV10-3 and TRBJ1-5, with D perhaps TRBD1 (5 bases). The CDR3 runs to 16 residues. V was cut by 1 base and J by 6 bases, with 16 bases left in between. CDR1 is ENHRY and CDR2 is SYGVKD in the germline V gene. CDR3 residues: CAISEWGERVGQPQHF. In DNA, the CDR3 is TGTGCCATCAGTGAGTGGGGGGAAAGGGTCGGTCAGCCCCAGCATTTT.

This clone has only one observation. This sample includes further DNA sequences coding for the same CDR3. The chain employs TRBV28 and TRBJ1-5, with D possibly TRBD1 on 5 matching bases. This CDR3 comprises 12 residues. Germline loops: CDR1 MDHEN, CDR2 SYDVKM. Trimming stripped 5 bases from V and 7 bases from J, with 9 bases between. The CDR3 sequence: CASSLRGQPQHF. In DNA, the CDR3 is TGTGCCAGCAGTCTTAGGGGACAGCCCCAGCATTTT.

The chain combines TRBV24-1 with TRBJ1-5; 9 bases are a match to TRBD1. Trimming took 6 bases from V and 2 from J; bases not matched to a gene: 13. There are 18 residues in the CDR3. CDR1 and CDR2 (germline): KGHDR, SFDVKD. For the CDR3, the DNA is TGTGCCACCAGTCCGGGACAGGGCTTACCGGGGGGCAATCAGCCCCAGCATTTT. Translating gives CATSPGQGLPGGNQPQHF.

The V and J genes are TRBV6-5 and TRBJ1-2; 7 bases match TRBD1. Germline trimming cut 4 bases from V and 6 bases from J; bases unmatched to any gene: 2. The CDR3 extends over 12 amino acids. CDR1 is MNHEY, CDR2 SVGAGI, per germline. The CDR3 sequence: CASSSGTDGYTF. DNA of the CDR3: TGTGCCAGCAGTTCCGGGACAGATGGCTACACCTTC.